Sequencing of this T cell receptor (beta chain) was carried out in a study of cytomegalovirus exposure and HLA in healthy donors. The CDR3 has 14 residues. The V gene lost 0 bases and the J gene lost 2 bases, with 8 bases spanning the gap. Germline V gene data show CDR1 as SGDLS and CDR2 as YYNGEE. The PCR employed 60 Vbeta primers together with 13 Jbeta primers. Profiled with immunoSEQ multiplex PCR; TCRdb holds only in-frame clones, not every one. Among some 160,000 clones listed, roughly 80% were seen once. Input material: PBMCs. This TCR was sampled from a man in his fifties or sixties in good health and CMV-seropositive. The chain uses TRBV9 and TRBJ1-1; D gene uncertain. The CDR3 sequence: CASSVGASNTEAFF. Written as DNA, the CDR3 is TGTGCCAGCAGCGTAGGAGCAAGCAACACTGAAGCTTTCTTT.